Included here is one TCR beta chain sequence, with context. No antigen is known for it. The time point here: week 35, safety follow-up. Mutant IDH1 20-mer peptide, at 300 ug, made up each vaccine dose, with topical imiquimod. The germline V gene encodes CDR1 SGHVS and CDR2 FQNEAQ. CDR3 length: 13 amino acids. Trimming removed 5 bases at V and 8 bases at J, with 13 bases between. This entry comes from a study of a mutant IDH1 vaccine in newly diagnosed glioma. In the study overall: Patients received vaccination from 4-6 weeks after radiotherapy alone, or with temozolomide cycles.

Study observations and caveats: Across multiple MHC alleles, roughly 93% of patients had vaccine-induced responses.

Produced via immunoSEQ multiplex PCR; TCRdb's table is partial and in-frame only. This table has tens of thousands of clones, 60% to 85% appearing once. This receptor was obtained from a middle-aged man with glioma. The input for sequencing was PBMCs, taken from a glioma patient whose treatment included an IDH1 peptide vaccine. The rearrangement uses TRBV7-8 and TRBJ2-1; D is undetermined. The CDR3 DNA follows: TGTGCCAGCAGCCCCCCGAGGAGCGATGAGCAGTTCTTC. Residues: CASSPPRSDEQFF.